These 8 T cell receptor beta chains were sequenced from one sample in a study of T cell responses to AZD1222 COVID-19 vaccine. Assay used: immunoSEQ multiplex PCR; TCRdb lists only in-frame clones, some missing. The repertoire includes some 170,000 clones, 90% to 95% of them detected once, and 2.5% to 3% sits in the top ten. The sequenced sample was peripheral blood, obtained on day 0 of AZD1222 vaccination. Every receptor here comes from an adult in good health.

Here the CDR3 DNA reads TGCGCCAGCAGCCATCCCGGGACACTGAACACTGAAGCTTTCTTT. Translation gives CASSHPGTLNTEAFF. The chain uses TRBV4-1 and TRBJ1-1, with a weak D call TRBD1 (6 bases). CDR3 length: 15 residues. Deletions cut 3 bases from V and 0 bases from J, with 11 bases between. Germline V gene sequence: CDR1 MGHRA, CDR2 YSYEKL.

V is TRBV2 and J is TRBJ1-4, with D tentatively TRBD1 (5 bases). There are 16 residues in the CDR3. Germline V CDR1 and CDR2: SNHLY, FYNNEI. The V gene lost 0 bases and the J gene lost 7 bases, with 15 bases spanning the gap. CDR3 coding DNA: TGTGCCAGCAGTGAAGCGCTTGGGGGGGGGAGTGAAAAACTGTTTTTT. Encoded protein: CASSEALGGGSEKLFF. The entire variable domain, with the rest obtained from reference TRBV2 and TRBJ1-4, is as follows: EPEVTQTPSHQVTQMGQEVILRCVPISNHLYFYWYRQILGQKVEFLVSFYNNEISEKSEIFDDQFSVERPDGSNFTLKIRSTKLEDSAMYFCASSEALGGGSEKLFFGSGTQLSVL.

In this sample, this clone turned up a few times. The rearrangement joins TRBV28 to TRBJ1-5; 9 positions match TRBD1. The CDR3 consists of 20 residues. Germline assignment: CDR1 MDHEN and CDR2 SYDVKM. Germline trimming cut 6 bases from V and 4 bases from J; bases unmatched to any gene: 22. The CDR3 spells CASSSTQTGTGSILNQPQHF. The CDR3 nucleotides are TGTGCCAGCAGCTCTACTCAGACCGGGACAGGGTCAATTTTGAATCAGCCCCAGCATTTT.

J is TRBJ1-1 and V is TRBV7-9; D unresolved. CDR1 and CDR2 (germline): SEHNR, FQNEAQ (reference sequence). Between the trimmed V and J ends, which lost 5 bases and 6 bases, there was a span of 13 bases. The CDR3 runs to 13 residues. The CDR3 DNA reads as TGTGCCAGCAGCCCAGAAAGGGAGGCTGAAGCTTTCTTT. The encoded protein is CASSPEREAEAFF.

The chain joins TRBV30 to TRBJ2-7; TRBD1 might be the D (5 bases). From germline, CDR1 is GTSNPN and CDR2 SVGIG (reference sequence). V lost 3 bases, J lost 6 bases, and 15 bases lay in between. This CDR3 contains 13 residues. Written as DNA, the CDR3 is TGTGCCTGGAGCTTGAGATGGGGCGGCGAGCAGTACTTC. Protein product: CAWSLRWGGEQYF.

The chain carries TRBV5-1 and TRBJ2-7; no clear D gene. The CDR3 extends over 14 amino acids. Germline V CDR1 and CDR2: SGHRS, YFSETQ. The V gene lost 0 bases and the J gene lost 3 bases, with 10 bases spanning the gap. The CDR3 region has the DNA TGCGCCAGCAGCTTGGGCTCGCAGGTCTACGAGCAGTACTTC. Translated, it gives CASSLGSQVYEQYF.

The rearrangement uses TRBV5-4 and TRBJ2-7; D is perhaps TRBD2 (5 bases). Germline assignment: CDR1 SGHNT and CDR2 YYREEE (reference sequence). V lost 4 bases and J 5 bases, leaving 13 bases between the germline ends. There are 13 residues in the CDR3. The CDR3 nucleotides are TGTGCCAGCAGCCTACGGAGAGGGCACGAGCAGTACTTC. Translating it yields CASSLRRGHEQYF. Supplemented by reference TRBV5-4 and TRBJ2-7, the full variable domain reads ETGVTQSPTHLIKTRGQQVTLRCSSQSGHNTVSWYQQALGQGPQFIFQYYREEENGRGNFPPRFSGLQFPNYSSELNVNALELDDSALYLCASSLRRGHEQYFGPGTRLTVT.

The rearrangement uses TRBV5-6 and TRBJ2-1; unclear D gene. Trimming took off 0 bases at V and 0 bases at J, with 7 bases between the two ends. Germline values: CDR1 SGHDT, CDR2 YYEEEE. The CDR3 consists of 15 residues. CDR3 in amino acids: CASSLEVGSYNEQFF. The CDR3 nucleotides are TGTGCCAGCAGCTTGGAGGTTGGCTCCTACAATGAGCAGTTCTTC.